These 5 T cell receptor beta chains were sequenced from one sample in a study of T cell clonality in common variable immunodeficiency. Here immunoSEQ multiplex PCR was the method, and the copy in TCRdb shows in-frame clones only, minus some. The sample includes about 35,000 clones, none of them occurring once. Sequences were obtained from peripheral blood mononuclear cells. Receptors were obtained from a person aged 18 to 75 in good health.

In its sample, this clone was seen many times. The read is 3 residues too short to cover the CDR3 end, so that end is filled in from the germline J gene. This sample also contains other DNA sequences that code for the same CDR3. This chain connects TRBV5-1 to TRBJ2-5; 13 bases are a match to TRBD2. This CDR3 has 17 amino acids. The ends lost 4 bases at V and 6 bases at J; junction bases unmatched: 12. In germline, CDR1 is SGHRS, CDR2 YFSETQ. Here the CDR3 reads CASSPTSGRAVIKTQYF. The CDR3 bases that were read are TGCGCCAGCAGCCCTACTAGCGGGAGGGCCGTCATAAAGACC. Complete variable domain (other parts from reference TRBV5-1 and TRBJ2-5): KAGVTQTPRYLIKTRGQQVTLSCSPISGHRSVSWYQQTPGQGLQFLFEYFSETQRNKGNFPGRFSGRQFSNSRSEMNVSTLELGDSALYLCASSPTSGRAVIKTQYFGPGTRLLVL.

The table lists this clone with many counts. The CDR3 extends 3 residues past the end of the read, so its final part is completed from the germline J gene. V and J are TRBV29-1 and TRBJ2-7; TRBD2 agrees at 10 bases. Germline V gene data show CDR1 as SQVTM and CDR2 as ANQGSEA. CDR3 length: 14 residues. V shed 2 bases and J 6 bases; nucleotides not matched to a gene: 7. The CDR3 is CSVEPSGRAGEQYF. Partial CDR3 DNA: TGCAGCGTTGAACCCAGCGGGAGGGCAGGCGAG.

This clone occurred a few times. The observed sequence ends 3 residues before the CDR3 terminus, with the missing tail filled in from the germline J gene. This chain connects TRBV7-6 to TRBJ2-7, with 11 bases fitting TRBD2. The J segment lost 0 bases and the V segment lost 6 bases, leaving 4 bases of the junction unmatched. The CDR3 extends over 15 amino acids. Germline-derived CDR1 and CDR2 are SGHVS and FNYEAQ. CDR3 in amino acids: CASSRLAGSSYEQYF. The sequenced CDR3 bases are TGTGCCAGCAGTCGACTAGCGGGGAGCTCCTACGAG.

In this sample, this clone turned up a few times. The read stops 3 residues short of the end of the CDR3; the missing end is completed from the germline J gene. This chain uses TRBV6-1 with TRBJ2-7; 8 nucleotides align to TRBD2. Germline CDR1 MNHNS, CDR2 SASEGT. This CDR3 is 15 amino acids long. V shed 1 base, J shed 1 base, and the junction held 3 bases outside the gene matches. The part of the CDR3 DNA that was read is TGTGCCAGCAGTGAAGGCCCTAGCGGGTCCTACGAG. This gives the protein CASSEGPSGSYE. The whole CDR3 sequence reads CASSEGPSGSYEQYF.

The sample holds many counts of this clone. With the read ending 3 residues before the CDR3 end, the germline J gene is used to fill in that end. The same CDR3 also results from other DNA sequences found in this sample. V gene TRBV18 combines with J gene TRBJ1-2; perhaps TRBD1 as D (5 bases). This CDR3 is 17 amino acids long. Germline V gene lookup returns CDR1 KGHSH and CDR2 LQKENI. V was clipped by 2 bases and J by 6 bases, with 22 bases between them. CDR3: CASSPIAPAQGENGYTF. The DNA read from the CDR3 is TGTGCCAGCTCACCAATTGCCCCCGCGCAGGGTGAGAATGGC.